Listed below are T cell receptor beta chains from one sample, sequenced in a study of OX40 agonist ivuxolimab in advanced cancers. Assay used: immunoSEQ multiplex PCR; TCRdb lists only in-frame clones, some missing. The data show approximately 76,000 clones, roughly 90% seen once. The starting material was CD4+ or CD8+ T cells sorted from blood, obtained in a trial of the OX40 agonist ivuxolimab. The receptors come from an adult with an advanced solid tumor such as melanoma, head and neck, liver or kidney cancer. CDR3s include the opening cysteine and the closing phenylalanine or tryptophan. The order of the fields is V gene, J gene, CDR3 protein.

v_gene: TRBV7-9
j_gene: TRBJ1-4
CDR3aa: CASSPSLGEEKLFF

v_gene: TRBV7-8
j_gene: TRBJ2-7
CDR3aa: CASSLRAGTPYEQYF

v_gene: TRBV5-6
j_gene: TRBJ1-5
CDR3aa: CASSFWRSNQPQHF

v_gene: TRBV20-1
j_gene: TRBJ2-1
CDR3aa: CSARDGGVGFF

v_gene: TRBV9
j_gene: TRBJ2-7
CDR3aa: CASSVGQGLGYEQYF

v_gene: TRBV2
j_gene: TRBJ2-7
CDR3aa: CASSEDRGAYEQYF

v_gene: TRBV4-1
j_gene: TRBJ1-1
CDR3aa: CASSQERRNTEAFF

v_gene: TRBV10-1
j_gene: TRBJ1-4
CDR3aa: CASRGTGDEKLFF

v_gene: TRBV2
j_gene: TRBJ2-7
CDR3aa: CASRDRGSSYEQYF

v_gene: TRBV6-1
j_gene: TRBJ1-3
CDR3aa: CASSDRTAGGNTIYF

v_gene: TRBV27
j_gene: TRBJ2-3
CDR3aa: CASSSRISTDTQYF

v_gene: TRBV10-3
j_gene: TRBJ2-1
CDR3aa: CAISDPGLAYNEQFF

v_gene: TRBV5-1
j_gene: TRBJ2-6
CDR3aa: CASSLGDPGANVLTF

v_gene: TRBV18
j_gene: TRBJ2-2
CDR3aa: CASSPTGGVNTGELFF

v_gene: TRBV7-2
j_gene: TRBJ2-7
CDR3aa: CASSPTGDRGYEQYF

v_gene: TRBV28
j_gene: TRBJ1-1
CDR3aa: CASSSAGTFRNTEAFF

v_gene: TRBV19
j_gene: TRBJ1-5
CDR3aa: CASSIGGAETGWALTQHF

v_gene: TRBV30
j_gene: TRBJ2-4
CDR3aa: CAWSLAGINIQYF

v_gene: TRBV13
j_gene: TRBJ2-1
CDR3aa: CASSLRRTGSGYNEQFF

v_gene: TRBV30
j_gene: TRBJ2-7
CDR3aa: CAWSLAGYEQYF

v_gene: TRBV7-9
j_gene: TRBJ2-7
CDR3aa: CASSWAEEAEQYF

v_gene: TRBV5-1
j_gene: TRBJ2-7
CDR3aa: CASSLGMGGTGGYEQYF

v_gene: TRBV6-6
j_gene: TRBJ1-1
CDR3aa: CASSYRQGTEAFF

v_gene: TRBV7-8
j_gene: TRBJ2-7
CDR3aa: CASSLSLGGAYEQYF

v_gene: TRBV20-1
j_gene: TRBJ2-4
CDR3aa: CSGRGLNIQYF

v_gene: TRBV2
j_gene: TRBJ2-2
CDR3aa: CASSVTYGGELFF

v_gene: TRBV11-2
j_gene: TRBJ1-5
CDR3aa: CASSREGAQPQHF

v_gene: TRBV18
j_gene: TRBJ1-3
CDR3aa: CASSPPLGAISGNTIYF

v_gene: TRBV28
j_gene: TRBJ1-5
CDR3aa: CASSSLTDYSNQPQHF

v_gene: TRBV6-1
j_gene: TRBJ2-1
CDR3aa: CASRGTGGNEQFF

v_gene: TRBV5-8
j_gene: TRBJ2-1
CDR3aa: CASSLSSGLYNEQFF

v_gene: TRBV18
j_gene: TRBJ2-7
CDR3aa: CASSPGLGRATYEQYF

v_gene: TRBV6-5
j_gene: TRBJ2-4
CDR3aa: CGKSSKNIQYF

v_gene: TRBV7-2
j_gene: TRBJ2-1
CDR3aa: CASSPRTSGGYNEQFF

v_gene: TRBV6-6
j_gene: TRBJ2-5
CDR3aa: CASSYPRGEETQYF

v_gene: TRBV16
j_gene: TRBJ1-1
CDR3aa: CASSQLAQANTEAFF

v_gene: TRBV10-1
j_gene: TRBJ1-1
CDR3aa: CASSAGGTEAFF

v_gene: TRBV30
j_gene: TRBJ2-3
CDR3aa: CAWSEGRGNTDTQYF

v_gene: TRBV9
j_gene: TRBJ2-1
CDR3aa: CASSVEGGSYNEQFF

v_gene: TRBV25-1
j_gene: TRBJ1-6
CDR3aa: CASSGSYNSPLHF

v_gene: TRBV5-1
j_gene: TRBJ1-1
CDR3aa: CASSLAQGGGTEAFF

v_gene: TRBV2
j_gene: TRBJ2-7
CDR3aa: CASSEAGMVVYEQYF

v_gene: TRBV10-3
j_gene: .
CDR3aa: CAISDSQGSYEQYF

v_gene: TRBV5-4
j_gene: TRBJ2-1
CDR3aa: CASSSGLRSGEQFF

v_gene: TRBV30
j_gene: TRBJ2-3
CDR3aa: CAGARGATDTQYF

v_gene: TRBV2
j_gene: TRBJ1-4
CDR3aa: CASSRGLFEKLFF

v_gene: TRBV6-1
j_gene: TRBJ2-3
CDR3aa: CASRNLDTQYF

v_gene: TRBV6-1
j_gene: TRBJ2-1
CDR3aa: CASRVGDRGHNEQFF

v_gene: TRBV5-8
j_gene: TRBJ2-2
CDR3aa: CASSLVWSNTGELFF

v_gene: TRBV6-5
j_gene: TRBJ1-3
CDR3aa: CASSLGSSGNTIYF

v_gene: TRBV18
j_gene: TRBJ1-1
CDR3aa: CASSSNRGGTEAFF

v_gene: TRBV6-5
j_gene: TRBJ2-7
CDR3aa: CASGGHGGSKGEQYF

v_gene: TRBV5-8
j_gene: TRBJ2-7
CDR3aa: CASSFRSSYEQYF

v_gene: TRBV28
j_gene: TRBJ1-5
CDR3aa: CASSSGTRHNQPQHF

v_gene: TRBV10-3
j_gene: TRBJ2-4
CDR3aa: CAISDSSGRTKNIQYF

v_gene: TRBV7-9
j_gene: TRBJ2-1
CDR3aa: CASSRERSEQFF

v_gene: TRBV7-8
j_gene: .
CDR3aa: CASSPRTAYEQYF

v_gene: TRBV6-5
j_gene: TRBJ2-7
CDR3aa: CASSSPYEQYF

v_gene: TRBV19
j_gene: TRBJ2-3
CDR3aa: CASRDEMRDTQYF